This T cell receptor beta chain appears in the sequencing data of a study of T cell changes during pregnancy in multiple sclerosis. This clone appeared once. Some clones are missing from TCRdb's copy, which holds only in-frame ones; the method was immunoSEQ multiplex PCR. The sample has under 95,000 clones; 80% to 95% are singletons. Sequences were derived from CD4+ T cells from peripheral blood mononuclear cells, sampled before pregnancy. This receptor was taken from a female donor with multiple sclerosis, enrolled in a pregnancy study.

The CDR3 protein is CASSPGQGVNEKLFF. The DNA of the CDR3 is TGTGCCAGCAGCCCTGGACAGGGTGTAAATGAAAAACTGTTTTTT. V and J are TRBV7-9 and TRBJ1-4; 8 nucleotides align to TRBD1. Germline V gene data show CDR1 as SEHNR and CDR2 as FQNEAQ (reference sequence). The ends lost 5 bases at V and 5 bases at J; junction bases unmatched: 7. The CDR3 contains 15 residues.